Following are 10 T cell receptor gamma chains from one sample sequenced in a study of γδ T cells in repeated Plasmodium falciparum infection. TCRdb re-processed the multiplex PCR reads via CATT. Among around 14,000 gamma-chain clones listed, roughly 1.7% were seen once. Gammadelta T cells were flow-sorted from PBMC into Vgamma9/Vdelta2+ and Vdelta2-negative populations for bulk analysis. Material for sequencing was gamma-delta T cells from blood. The receptors were gathered from a pool of human donors (malaria-infected and uninfected, not separated).

This clone was recorded a few times. The mismatch at residue 4 between this DNA's translation and the TCRdb protein of a much larger clone likely reflects a read error; the protein shown is translated from the DNA. The chain joins TRGV9 to TRGJ1 or TRGJ2. TCRdb carries no J gene annotation; the J gene was assigned here by matching the DNA with germline. This CDR3 has 13 residues. Germline-derived CDR1 and CDR2 are GITISATS and ISYDGTV (reference sequence). The DNA for the CDR3 is TGTGCCTTGCGGGAGGTGAGGGGTTATAAGAAACTCTTT. Translated, it gives CALREVRGYKKLF.

Concerning this clone: The TCRdb protein comes from a much larger clone and disagrees with this DNA's translation at residue 8, likely due to a read error; the protein given here is derived from the DNA. The chain joins TRGV9 to TRGJ1 or TRGJ2. As TCRdb names no J gene, one was assigned here on the basis of a DNA match to germline. CDR1 is GITISATS, CDR2 ISYDGTV, per germline (reference sequence). The CDR3 spans 13 residues. With V trimmed by 4 bases and J by 5 bases, 8 bases remained unmatched. DNA for the CDR3: TGTGCCTTGTGGGATCCTTTTCATTATAAGAAACTCTTT. Its translation is CALWDPFHYKKLF.

To note about this clone: Translating this DNA gives a protein that differs at residue 11 from the TCRdb one, which belongs to a much larger clone; a read error is likely, and the protein shown is this translation. This chain uses TRGV2 with TRGJ1 or TRGJ2. Germline V lookup: CDR1 EGSNGY, CDR2 YDSYNSKV. The CDR3 is 13 residues long. The CDR3 nucleotides are TGTGCCACCTGGGACGGGCCCTTAAATAAGGAACTCTTT. Amino acids: CATWDGPLNKELF.

This clone was counted at least ten times. The V call is TRGV9, the J call TRGJP. V lost 3 bases to trimming and J lost 6 bases; unmatched junction nucleotides: 5. Germline V gives CDR1 GITISATS, CDR2 ISYDGTV (reference sequence). The CDR3 is 16 residues long. Here the CDR3 reads CALWERGELGKKIKVF. In DNA form, the CDR3 reads TGTGCCTTGTGGGAGAGGGGAGAGTTGGGCAAAAAAATCAAGGTATTT.

This clone was counted between two and nine times. This sequence is one base from a far larger clone and is likely a read error. V is TRGV5 and J is TRGJ1 or TRGJ2. TCRdb lists no J gene, so it was determined here by aligning the DNA to germline. Unmatched junction bases numbered 2, after V lost 9 bases and J lost 3 bases. CDR3 length equals 10 residues. From germline, CDR1 is VINAFY and CDR2 YDVSNSKD. CDR3: CATGYYKKLF. The CDR3, as DNA: TGTGCCACCGGTTATTATAAGAAACTCTTT.

This clone was seen repeatedly, ten times or more. The mismatch at residue 12 between this DNA's translation and the TCRdb protein of a much larger clone likely reflects a read error; the protein shown is translated from the DNA. The genes are TRGV9 and TRGJP. The J gene, missing from TCRdb, was assigned here through DNA to germline matching. The CDR3 spans 15 residues. CDR1 and CDR2 from the germline V gene are GITISATS and ISYDGTV (reference sequence). Here the CDR3 DNA reads TGTGCCTTGTGGGAACAAGAGTTGGGCAAAAAAGTCAAGGTATTT. Amino acids: CALWEQELGKKVKVF.

The sample holds many counts of this clone. The amino acid sequence in TCRdb belongs to a much larger clone and departs from this DNA's translation at residue 7, likely a sequencing read error; the sequence shown is translated from the DNA. This chain uses TRGV9 with TRGJ1 or TRGJ2. Since TCRdb gives no J gene, matching the DNA to germline was used here to assign it. The germline gives CDR1 GITISATS, CDR2 ISYDGTV (reference sequence). The V and J ends lost 3 bases and 12 bases, in that order; junction bases with no gene match: 8. The CDR3 is 11 amino acids. Written as DNA, the CDR3 is TGTGCCTTGTGGGAGACCCTGGGGAAACTCTTT. Translation gives CALWETLGKLF.

By proportion, this clone is medium-sized. At the DNA level, this CDR3 is encoded by other sequences in the same sample as well. The genes are TRGV5 and TRGJ1 or TRGJ2. The germline CDR1 and CDR2 sequences are VINAFY and YDVSNSKD. The CDR3 covers 15 residues. The ends lost 0 bases at V and 0 bases at J; junction bases unmatched: 5. CDR3 nucleotides: TGTGCCACCTGGGACAGGCCAAAGAATTATTATAAGAAACTCTTT. Its protein is CATWDRPKNYYKKLF.

This clone was seen at least ten times. TCRdb pairs this DNA with a much larger clone's protein that differs at residue 4, likely a read error; the protein shown was translated from the DNA. Other nucleotide sequences in the sample specify the same CDR3. The J gene is TRGJP, the V gene TRGV9. Germline lookup yields CDR1 GITISATS and CDR2 ISYDGTV (reference sequence). The CDR3 consists of 15 residues. The CDR3 DNA reads TGTGCCTTGCGGGAGGTGGAGTTGGGCAAAAAAATCAAGGTATTT. It specifies CALREVELGKKIKVF.

This clone was observed a handful of times. A far larger clone is one nucleotide away, so this likely arose from a read error. Other DNA sequences in the sample encode the same CDR3. CDR3 nucleotide sequence: TGTGCCTTGTGGGAGGTGAGGGGAGAGTTGGGCAAAAAGATCAAGGTATTT. It yields the protein CALWEVRGELGKKIKVF. V is TRGV9 and J is TRGJP. Assignment of the J gene here rests on matching the DNA to germline, because TCRdb gives none. CDR1 GITISATS and CDR2 ISYDGTV come from the germline V gene (reference sequence). There are 17 residues in the CDR3.